The T cell receptor beta chain under discussion was sequenced for a study of blood T cell repertoires in COVID-19. Produced via immunoSEQ multiplex PCR; TCRdb's table is partial and in-frame only. In the table there are under 250,000 clones, around four fifths of which are singletons. This clone was detected once. The material sequenced was peripheral blood. The sequence was obtained from a woman aged 70-85 years with active or convalescent COVID-19.

The CDR3 DNA is TGTGCCTGGAGTGTACAGGGTATAGATACGCAGTATTTT. Amino acids: CAWSVQGIDTQYF. V is TRBV30 and J is TRBJ2-3; perhaps TRBD1 as D (6 bases). Between the trimmed V and J ends, which lost 0 bases and 5 bases, there was a span of 9 bases. This CDR3 comprises 13 residues. Germline CDR1 and CDR2: GTSNPN and SVGIG (reference sequence).